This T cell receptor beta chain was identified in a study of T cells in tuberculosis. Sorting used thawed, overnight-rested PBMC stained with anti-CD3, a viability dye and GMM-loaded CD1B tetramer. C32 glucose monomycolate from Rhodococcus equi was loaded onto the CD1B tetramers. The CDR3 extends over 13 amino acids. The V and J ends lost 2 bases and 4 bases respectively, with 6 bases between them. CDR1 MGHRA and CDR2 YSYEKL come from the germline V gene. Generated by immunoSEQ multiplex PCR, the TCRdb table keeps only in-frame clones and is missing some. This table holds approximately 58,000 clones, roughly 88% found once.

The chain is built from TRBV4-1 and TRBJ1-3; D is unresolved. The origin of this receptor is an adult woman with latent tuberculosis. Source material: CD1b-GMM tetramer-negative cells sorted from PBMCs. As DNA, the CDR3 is TGCGCCAGCAGCCAACTACCGGGAAACACCATATATTTT. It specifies CASSQLPGNTIYF.